In its sample, the clone carrying this TCR beta chain is medium-sized (0.01 to 0.1%). The data are from a study of T cells in localized non-small cell lung cancer. Method: immunoSEQ multiplex PCR; TCRdb's copy keeps in-frame clones and lacks some. The table lists over 1,000 clones, 35% to 50% of them singletons. The germline V gene has CDR1 SGHNT and CDR2 YENEEA. The length of the CDR3 is 14 residues. Trimming shortened V by 0 bases and J by 5 bases, and 7 bases separated the two germline ends. The V call is TRBV11-3, the J call TRBJ2-2; no reliable D call. The sample in question was lung tumor tissue, obtained before any cancer treatment. The source is a woman aged 35-75 years with stage I lung adenocarcinoma. The CDR3 is CASSLDKGTGELFF. The CDR3 DNA is TGTGCCAGCAGCTTAGATAAGGGAACCGGGGAGCTGTTTTTT.